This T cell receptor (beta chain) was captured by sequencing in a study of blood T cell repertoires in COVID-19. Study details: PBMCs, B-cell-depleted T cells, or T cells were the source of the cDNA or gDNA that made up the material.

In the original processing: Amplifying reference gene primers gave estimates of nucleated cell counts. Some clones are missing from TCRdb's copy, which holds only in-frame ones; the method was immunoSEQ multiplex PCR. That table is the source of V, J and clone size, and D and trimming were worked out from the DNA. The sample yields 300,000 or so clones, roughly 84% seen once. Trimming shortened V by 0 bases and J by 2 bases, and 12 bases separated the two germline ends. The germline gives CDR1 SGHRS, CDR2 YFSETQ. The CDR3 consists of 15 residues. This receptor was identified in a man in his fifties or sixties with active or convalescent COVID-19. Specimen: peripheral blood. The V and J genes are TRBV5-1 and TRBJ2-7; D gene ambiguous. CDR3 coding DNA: TGCGCCAGCAGCTTGGCCTCGAGAGATGCCTACGAGCAGTACTTC. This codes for CASSLASRDAYEQYF. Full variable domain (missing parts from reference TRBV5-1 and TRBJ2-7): KAGVTQTPRYLIKTRGQQVTLSCSPISGHRSVSWYQQTPGQGLQFLFEYFSETQRNKGNFPGRFSGRQFSNSRSEMNVSTLELGDSALYLCASSLASRDAYEQYFGPGTRLTVT.